Listed here is a single TCR beta chain. What it binds is not known. These data belong to a study of T cell responses to AZD1222 COVID-19 vaccine. V was shortened by 3 bases and J by 2 bases, with 13 bases between the two germline ends. The germline V gene has CDR1 LNHNV and CDR2 YYDKDF (reference sequence). The CDR3 is 15 amino acids. Sequenced by immunoSEQ multiplex PCR; TCRdb stores in-frame clones only, minus some. The top ten clones hold approximately 6.2% of a sample with 150,000 to 200,000 clones, about nine tenths of them seen once. General study points: CD4 TCRs covered the whole spike, strongest at regions 160-218 and 743-854. Breadth and depth of Spike-specific TCRs rose after two AZD1222 doses. In all cases, repertoires were sampled only after the peak T cell response. Only a handful of AZD1222 recipients, several in all, had baseline seropositivity.

The starting material was peripheral blood, obtained 28 days after the second AZD1222 dose. The J gene is TRBJ1-2, the V gene TRBV15, with no clear D. The sequence was collected from an adult who received the AZD1222 COVID-19 vaccine. DNA of the CDR3: TGTGCCACCAGCAGGGATACCGACGGAAACTATGGCTACACCTTC. Protein product: CATSRDTDGNYGYTF.